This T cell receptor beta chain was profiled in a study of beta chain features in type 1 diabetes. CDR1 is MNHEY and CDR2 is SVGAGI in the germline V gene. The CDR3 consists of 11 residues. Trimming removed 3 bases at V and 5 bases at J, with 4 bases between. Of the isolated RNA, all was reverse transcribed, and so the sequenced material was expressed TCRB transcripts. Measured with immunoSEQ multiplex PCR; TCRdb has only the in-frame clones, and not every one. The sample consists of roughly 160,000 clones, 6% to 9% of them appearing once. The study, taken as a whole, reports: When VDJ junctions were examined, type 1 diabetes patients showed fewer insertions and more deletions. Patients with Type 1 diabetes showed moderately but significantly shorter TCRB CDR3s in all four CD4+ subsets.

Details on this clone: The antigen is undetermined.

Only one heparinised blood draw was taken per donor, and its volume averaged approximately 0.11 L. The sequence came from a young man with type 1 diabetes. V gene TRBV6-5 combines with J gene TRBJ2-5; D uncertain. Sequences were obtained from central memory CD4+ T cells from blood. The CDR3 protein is CASSYMETQYF. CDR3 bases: TGTGCCAGCAGTTATATGGAGACCCAGTACTTC.